A selection of T cell receptor beta chains follows, all from one sample in a study of T cell responses to AZD1222 COVID-19 vaccine. Sequenced by immunoSEQ multiplex PCR; TCRdb stores in-frame clones only, minus some. The table shows under 200,000 clones, with 92% occurring only once. The sequencing used peripheral blood, collected 28 days after the second AZD1222 dose. The receptors stem from an adult who received the AZD1222 COVID-19 vaccine. CDR3s include the opening cysteine and the closing phenylalanine or tryptophan. A D gene is named only where the DNA matches it firmly. A clone size is listed for some rows: how often the clone was seen (once, few, many), or a class if it is expanded.

j_gene: TRBJ1-1
v_gene: TRBV6-5
abundance: .
d_gene: .
CDR3aa: CASSYESGAFF
CDR3nt: TGTGCCAGCAGTTACGAGTCTGGAGCTTTCTTT

j_gene: TRBJ2-1
v_gene: TRBV28
abundance: .
d_gene: TRBD2
CDR3aa: CASRGSGTSGGRYNEQFF
CDR3nt: TGTGCCAGCAGGGGAAGTGGGACTAGCGGGGGAAGGTACAATGAGCAGTTCTTC

j_gene: TRBJ1-2
v_gene: TRBV7-2
abundance: .
d_gene: .
CDR3aa: CASSPGPRHGYTF
CDR3nt: TGTGCCAGCAGCCCGGGCCCCAGGCATGGCTACACCTTC

j_gene: TRBJ1-5
v_gene: TRBV10-3
abundance: .
d_gene: .
CDR3aa: CAIRREGINQPQHF
CDR3nt: TGTGCCATCAGACGAGAAGGGATCAATCAGCCCCAGCATTTT

j_gene: TRBJ1-3
v_gene: TRBV30
abundance: .
d_gene: TRBD1
CDR3aa: CALTGPVSGNTIYF
CDR3nt: TGTGCCTTGACAGGGCCAGTCTCTGGAAACACCATATATTTT

j_gene: TRBJ1-5
v_gene: TRBV2
abundance: .
d_gene: .
CDR3aa: CASTLDSSNQPQHF
CDR3nt: TGTGCCAGCACTCTGGACAGTAGCAATCAGCCCCAGCATTTT

j_gene: TRBJ2-1
v_gene: TRBV2
abundance: few
d_gene: .
CDR3aa: CASRWDSSRPEQFF
CDR3nt: TGTGCCAGCAGGTGGGACTCCTCCAGACCTGAGCAGTTCTTC

j_gene: TRBJ2-7
v_gene: TRBV27
abundance: .
d_gene: TRBD2
CDR3aa: CASSLLAGGLYEQYF
CDR3nt: TGTGCCAGCAGTCTCTTGGCGGGAGGGCTCTACGAGCAGTACTTC

j_gene: TRBJ1-4
v_gene: TRBV28
abundance: .
d_gene: .
CDR3aa: CASSSLGRALTNEKLFF
CDR3nt: TGTGCCAGCAGTTCATTAGGCAGGGCCCTAACTAATGAAAAACTGTTTTTT

j_gene: TRBJ1-2
v_gene: TRBV4-3
abundance: once
d_gene: .
CDR3aa: CASSQDGGPPPYGYTF
CDR3nt: TGCGCCAGCAGCCAAGATGGGGGGCCTCCGCCTTATGGCTACACCTTC

j_gene: TRBJ2-5
v_gene: TRBV28
abundance: .
d_gene: .
CDR3aa: CASSLPFGGTQYF
CDR3nt: TGTGCCAGCAGTTTACCCTTTGGCGGGACCCAGTACTTC